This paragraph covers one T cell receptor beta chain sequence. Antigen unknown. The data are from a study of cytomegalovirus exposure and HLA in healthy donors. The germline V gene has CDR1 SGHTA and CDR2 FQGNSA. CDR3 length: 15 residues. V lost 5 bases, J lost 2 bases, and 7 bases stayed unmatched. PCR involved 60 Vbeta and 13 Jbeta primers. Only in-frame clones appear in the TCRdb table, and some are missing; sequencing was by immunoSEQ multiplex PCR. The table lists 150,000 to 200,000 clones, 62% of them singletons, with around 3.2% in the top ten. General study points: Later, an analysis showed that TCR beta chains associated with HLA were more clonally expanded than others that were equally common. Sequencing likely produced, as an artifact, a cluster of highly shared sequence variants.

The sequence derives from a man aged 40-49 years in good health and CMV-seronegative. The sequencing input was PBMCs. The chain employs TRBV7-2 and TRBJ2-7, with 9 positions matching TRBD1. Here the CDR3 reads CASSAAGTGPYEQYF. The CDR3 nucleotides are TGTGCCAGCAGCGCTGCCGGGACAGGGCCCTACGAGCAGTACTTC.